Below, 20 T cell receptor beta chains from the same sample are listed, as sequenced in a study. TCRdb redid the calling of the RT-PCR reads with MiXCR, one entry per CDR3 protein. The table has hundreds of thousands of distinct CDR3 sequences, approximately 14% seen once; the top ten hold 3.6%. Material for sequencing was memory CD4+ T cells from blood. These receptors all stem from a female donor in good health, serving as a healthy control.

This clonotype was seen more than once but under ten times. The chain carries TRBV5-1 and TRBJ2-1; D gene unclear. The V end was cut by 1 base, the J end by 2 bases, with 7 bases between. This CDR3 comprises 14 residues. CDR1 is SGHRS and CDR2 is YFSETQ in the germline V gene. CDR3 region: CASSLTRPYNEQFF. The DNA for the CDR3 is TGCGCCAGCAGCTTGACGAGACCCTACAATGAGCAGTTCTTC.

J is TRBJ2-5 and V is TRBV3-1; 10 bases fit TRBD1. The CDR3 has 17 residues. J lost 10 bases, V lost 4 bases, and 18 bases had no gene match. Germline V gene lookup returns CDR1 LGHDT and CDR2 YNNKEL (reference sequence). The CDR3: CASSLTIGTGDEDDQYF. The CDR3 DNA reads TGTGCCAGCAGCCTTACGATCGGGACAGGGGACGAGGACGACCAGTACTTC.

The CDR3 here is CATSPRPGTGGAYGYTF. CDR3 nucleotide sequence: TGTGCCACCAGCCCCCGTCCCGGGACAGGGGGCGCTTATGGCTACACCTTC. The genes are TRBV15 and TRBJ1-2; 12 nucleotides match TRBD1. V was pared by 5 bases and J by 5 bases, with 12 bases of the junction left unmatched. The CDR3 contains 17 residues. Looked up from germline, CDR1 is LNHNV and CDR2 is YYDKDF (reference sequence).

The rearrangement joins TRBV20-1 to TRBJ2-7, with 7 bases matching TRBD2. CDR1 and CDR2 (germline): DFQATT, SNEGSKA (reference sequence). This CDR3 has 14 amino acids. Trimming cost V 2 bases and J 2 bases; bases outside gene matches: 6. Here the CDR3 reads CSARNSGSPYEQYF. CDR3 nucleotide sequence: TGCAGTGCTAGAAATAGCGGGTCCCCCTACGAGCAGTACTTC.

On this clonotype itself: A junction boundary mismatches the germline segment, possibly from a read error. V is TRBV10-3 and J is TRBJ2-3; 7 positions match TRBD2. In germline, CDR1 is ENHRY, CDR2 SYGVKD. The CDR3 length is 16 residues. The CDR3 coding sequence is TGTGTCATCAGTGACCCTAGCGGATCTAGCACAGATACGCAGTATTTT. Translated, it gives CVISDPSGSSTDTQYF.

Turning to this clonotype: Compared with germline, one end of the junction differs, possibly owing to a read error. The rearrangement joins TRBV3-1 to TRBJ2-1, with TRBD2 matching 11 bases. Germline V gives CDR1 LGHDT, CDR2 YNNKEL (reference sequence). CDR3 size: 13 residues. The CDR3 here is CASSPIAGGPTNF. CDR3 DNA sequence: TGTGCCAGCAGCCCCATAGCGGGAGGGCCGACCAATTTC.

The rearrangement links TRBV3-1 to TRBJ1-1, with D possibly TRBD1 on 6 matching bases. Deletions cut 3 bases from V and 1 base from J, with 9 bases between. Germline values: CDR1 LGHDT, CDR2 YNNKEL (reference sequence). The CDR3 totals 14 residues. The CDR3 sequence: CASSQGHRNTEAFF. The DNA for the CDR3 is TGTGCCAGCAGCCAGGGACACAGGAACACTGAAGCTTTCTTT. The complete variable domain, with remaining parts taken from reference TRBV3-1 and TRBJ1-1, reads DTAVSQTPKYLVTQMGNDKSIKCEQNLGHDTMYWYKQDSKKFLKIMFSYNNKELIINETVPNRFSPKSPDKAHLNLHINSLELGDSAVYFCASSQGHRNTEAFFGQGTRLTVV.

The rearrangement links TRBV7-3 to TRBJ2-2; 8 bases map to TRBD2. V lost 2 bases to trimming and J lost 5 bases; unmatched junction nucleotides: 4. CDR3 size: 15 residues. Germline CDR1 and CDR2: SGHTA and FQGTGA. The CDR3, as DNA: TGTGCCAGCAGCTTATCCCCTAGCGGGACCGGGGAGCTGTTTTTT. Protein sequence: CASSLSPSGTGELFF.

The chain links TRBV6-5 to TRBJ2-3; tentatively, D is TRBD1 (6 bases). This CDR3 region has 13 residues. V shed 6 bases and J shed 3 bases, with 10 bases lying between them. Germline CDR1 MNHEY, CDR2 SVGAGI. Written as DNA, the CDR3 is TGTGCCAGCAGAAATACAGGGACAGATACGCAGTATTTT. As protein: CASRNTGTDTQYF.

The V gene is TRBV6-2 or TRBV6-3, the J gene TRBJ1-1, with D possibly matching TRBD1 (5 bases). CDR3 length equals 14 residues. The ends were cut back, 4 bases at V and 1 base at J, with 10 bases in the middle. Germline V gene data show CDR1 as MNHEY and CDR2 as SVGEGT. CDR3 DNA sequence: TGTGCCAGCAGTTGGGGACTGCCGAACACTGAAGCTTTCTTT. Its protein product is CASSWGLPNTEAFF.

This clonotype showed up many times. The J gene is TRBJ2-7, the V gene TRBV6-5; tentatively, D is TRBD1 (6 bases). CDR1 and CDR2 from the germline V gene are MNHEY and SVGAGI. The CDR3 covers 15 residues. Trimming pared 2 bases from V and 2 bases from J, leaving 13 bases between. CDR3 coding DNA: TGTGCCAGCAGTTACCGGGCCAGGGGTACCTACGAGCAGTACTTC. This sequence encodes CASSYRARGTYEQYF.

This clonotype was seen more than once but under ten times. V and J are TRBV4-1 and TRBJ1-4, with TRBD1 matching over 9 bases. CDR3 size: 14 residues. V trimming: 1 base; J trimming: 6 bases; junction bases outside the gene matches: 0. The V gene's germline CDR1 is MGHRA and CDR2 YSYEKL. This CDR3 is CASSQGDRDEKLFF. The CDR3, as DNA: TGCGCCAGCAGCCAAGGGGACAGGGATGAAAAACTGTTTTTT.

The genes are TRBV7-9 and TRBJ2-2; possible D gene TRBD2, 5 bases. Germline loops: CDR1 SEHNR, CDR2 FQNEAQ (reference sequence). With 2 bases removed from V and 6 bases from J, the gap between germline ends came to 19 bases. The CDR3 has 17 residues. For the CDR3, the DNA is TGTGCCAGCAGCTTACGAGGGCTAGAGGGTGCTCCCGGGGAGCTGTTTTTT. This codes for CASSLRGLEGAPGELFF.

This clonotype was detected a few times. The chain combines TRBV7-9 with TRBJ2-7, with TRBD2 as a possible D gene (5 bases). This CDR3 contains 12 residues. CDR1 is SEHNR and CDR2 is FQNEAQ in the germline V gene (reference sequence). V lost 2 bases and J 7 bases, leaving 9 bases between the germline ends. The CDR3, as DNA: TGTGCCAGCAGCTTACCGGGGTTGGAGCAGTACTTC. Amino acids: CASSLPGLEQYF. Full variable domain (remainder filled in from reference TRBV7-9 and TRBJ2-7): DTGVSQNPRHKITKRGQNVTFRCDPISEHNRLYWYRQTLGQGPEFLTYFQNEAQLEKSRLLSDRFSAERPKGSFSTLEIQRTEQGDSAMYLCASSLPGLEQYFGPGTRLTVT.

This clonotype appeared a few times. The chain has TRBV27 and TRBJ1-5; D possibly corresponds to TRBD1 (5 bases). V lost 0 bases to trimming and J lost 9 bases, with 18 bases between them. The CDR3 contains 16 residues. Germline V gene sequence: CDR1 MNHEY, CDR2 SMNVEV (reference sequence). The CDR3 nucleotides read TGTGCCAGCAGTTTATCGATGGGGGATCTCCGGGGGCCCCAGCATTTT. Translated: CASSLSMGDLRGPQHF.

This clonotype has just a few counts. This chain connects TRBV6-2 or TRBV6-3 to TRBJ2-1; 9 bases are shared with TRBD2. The CDR3 has 18 amino acids. The V gene's germline CDR1 is MNHEY and CDR2 SVGEGT. Trimming cost V 5 bases and J 3 bases; bases outside gene matches: 14. CDR3 loop: CASSQALGAGGHYNEQFF. Here the CDR3 DNA reads TGTGCCAGCAGTCAAGCTCTTGGGGCGGGAGGGCACTACAATGAGCAGTTCTTC.

This rearrangement joins TRBV6-1 to TRBJ1-2; 9 bases match TRBD1. CDR1 and CDR2 (germline): MNHNS, SASEGT. This CDR3 is built from 14 residues. V was clipped by 6 bases and J by 8 bases; unmatched bases: 10. The chain's CDR3 is CASSRQQGAQGYTF. As DNA, the CDR3 is TGTGCCAGCAGCAGACAACAGGGGGCGCAAGGCTACACCTTC.

This clonotype has more than one count but fewer than ten. The J gene is TRBJ2-7, the V gene TRBV4-2; D call uncertain. V was cut by 0 bases and J by 1 base, with 10 bases left in between. Germline-derived CDR1 and CDR2 are LGHNA and YNFKEQ. The CDR3 is made up of 15 amino acids. CDR3 nucleotides: TGTGCCAGCAGCCAAGAAGCTAAGTGGTCCTACGAGCAGTACTTC. Its translation is CASSQEAKWSYEQYF.

This clonotype has ten or more counts. The rearrangement joins TRBV11-2 to TRBJ2-3; tentatively, D is TRBD2 (5 bases). This CDR3 is 11 amino acids long. Germline values: CDR1 SGHAT, CDR2 FQNNGV. Trimming cost V 8 bases and J 6 bases, with 9 bases left between them. DNA for the CDR3: TGTGCCAGCCAGGAGGTGGATACGCAGTATTTT. Amino acid sequence: CASQEVDTQYF.

V is TRBV7-9 and J is TRBJ2-1; 10 nucleotides match TRBD2. V was clipped by 5 bases and J by 2 bases; unmatched bases: 15. Germline V gives CDR1 SEHNR, CDR2 FQNEAQ (reference sequence). This CDR3 contains 19 residues. The CDR3 DNA is TGTGCCAGCAGCCCTAAAACCGGGACTAGCGAGAAACCCTACAATGAGCAGTTCTTC. Translation: CASSPKTGTSEKPYNEQFF.